This TCR beta chain is from a study of tumor-infiltrating lymphocytes in primary liver carcinoma. For the study at large: Samples gave roughly 3.65 to 8 million productive TCRbeta reads, similar across tissue types.

Unsorted whole blood served as the source of blood RNA, and germline DNA was extracted as well. This clonotype has a handful of counts. Production of TCR beta cDNA used roughly 500 ng total RNA together with a constant-region primer. TCR beta libraries came from three nested multiplex PCR rounds using slightly modified ARM-PCR. Primers for the first two PCR rounds were TRBV1-TRBV30 forward primers and a C-beta reverse primer (around 10 cycles per round). Each CDR3 protein is one row after TCRdb ran MiXCR on the multiplex PCR reads. This sample has approximately 310,000 distinct CDR3 sequences; approximately 60% occur once, and the top ten carry roughly 9%. This CDR3 is 11 amino acids long. Germline CDR1 reads MDHEN; CDR2 reads SYDVKM. V shed 2 bases and J shed 6 bases, with 4 bases lying between them.

This sequence originates from a man aged 40-55 years with primary liver carcinoma and hepatitis B virus infection. Sequencing was performed on peripheral blood. The chain combines TRBV28 with TRBJ1-1; D unresolved. The CDR3 sequence: CASSLIAEAFF. The CDR3, as DNA: TGTGCCAGCAGTTTAATTGCTGAAGCTTTCTTT.